This T cell receptor beta chain was sequenced for a study of blood T cell repertoires in COVID-19. As for the study in general: COVID-19 samples from acute and convalescent phases originated in the United States, Italy and Spain. T cells, B-cell-depleted T cells, or PBMCs provided the cDNA or gDNA that served as material.

Original data processing: Researchers report that nucleated cell counts were estimated from reference gene primer amplification. Profiling relied on immunoSEQ multiplex PCR, and the TCRdb table lists in-frame clones only, not all of them. The DNA gave D and trimming, while V, J and clone size come from that table. The table has about 270,000 clones, about 86% seen once. The CDR3 length is 15 residues. Trimming cost V 7 bases and J 4 bases; bases outside gene matches: 9. Germline V gene sequence: CDR1 SNHLY, CDR2 FYNNEI. The chain combines TRBV2 with TRBJ2-7; TRBD1 aligns across 11 bases. Material for sequencing was peripheral blood. The TCR sequence derives from an elderly man with acute or convalescent COVID-19. CDR3 sequence: CASIRGGTGGYEQYF. CDR3 coding DNA: TGTGCCAGCATACGGGGCGGGACAGGGGGGTACGAGCAGTACTTC. The full variable domain, with the rest looked up from reference TRBV2 and TRBJ2-7, is EPEVTQTPSHQVTQMGQEVILRCVPISNHLYFYWYRQILGQKVEFLVSFYNNEISEKSEIFDDQFSVERPDGSNFTLKIRSTKLEDSAMYFCASIRGGTGGYEQYFGPGTRLTVT.